The 5 T cell receptor beta chains below were found in one sample sequenced in a study of identifying expanded T cells in peripheral blood. Repertoires were generated with immunoSEQ multiplex PCR, while TCRdb's copy carries only in-frame clones and drops some. Among 100,000 or so clones, roughly 91% were seen once, and the ten largest hold about a sixth. Sequencing used blood. All receptors come from a person aged 18 to 75 in good health.

This chain uses TRBV7-2 with TRBJ2-7; D not certain. CDR1 SGHTA and CDR2 FQGNSA come from the germline V gene. The CDR3 consists of 14 residues. V shed 1 base and J shed 2 bases, with 9 bases lying between them. CDR3 in DNA: TGTGCCAGCAGCTTAGAAAGGCTAGCCTACGAGCAGTACTTC. It encodes CASSLERLAYEQYF.

The chain links TRBV7-9 to TRBJ1-3; D not certain. Germline CDR1 and CDR2: SEHNR and FQNEAQ (reference sequence). The V and J ends lost 2 bases and 3 bases respectively, with 11 bases between them. The CDR3 is made up of 15 amino acids. The CDR3 protein is CASSLNTHVGNTIYF. In nucleotides, the CDR3 is TGTGCCAGCAGCTTAAACACACATGTTGGAAACACCATATATTTT.

This sequence joins TRBV4-1 and TRBJ1-2, with 8 bases matching TRBD1. Germline CDR1 and CDR2: MGHRA and YSYEKL. The J segment lost 6 bases and the V segment lost 0 bases, leaving 12 bases of the junction unmatched. CDR3 size: 17 residues. The CDR3 spells CASSQEAGGASFDGYTF. The CDR3, as DNA: TGCGCCAGCAGCCAAGAGGCAGGGGGCGCTTCTTTTGATGGCTACACCTTC.

The chain has TRBV2 and TRBJ2-1; 12 bases are a match to TRBD1. The CDR3 sequence is 14 residues long. CDR1 SNHLY and CDR2 FYNNEI come from the germline V gene. V shed 1 base and J 8 bases; nucleotides not matched to a gene: 0. CDR3 amino acids: CASSEGDRGHEQFF. For the CDR3, the DNA is TGTGCCAGCAGTGAAGGGGACAGGGGGCATGAGCAGTTCTTC.

The J gene is TRBJ2-5, the V gene TRBV9, with D unclear. Germline V gene data show CDR1 as SGDLS and CDR2 as YYNGEE. The CDR3 loop spans 11 amino acids. Trimming shortened V by 3 bases and J by 4 bases, and 4 bases separated the two germline ends. The DNA of the CDR3 is TGTGCCAGCAGCGAAGGAGAGACCCAGTACTTC. Residues: CASSEGETQYF.